These 18 T cell receptor beta chains share one sample of origin, sequenced in a study of CD8+CD57+ T cells in acquired aplastic anemia. Genomic DNA, the template, was used for profiling of the TCR beta VDJ and CDR3. TCRdb itself ran the reads through MiXCR, one entry per CDR3 protein. The repertoire holds 190,000 or so distinct CDR3 sequences, with approximately 52% as singletons. Sequenced patients had shown CD8+CD57+ cell expansion by flow cytometry. The material sequenced was sorted CD4+, CD8+, or CD8+CD57+ T cells (not recorded which) from PBMCs. The receptor source for this set is a human donor with aplastic anemia.

This clonotype was detected ten times or more. This chain links TRBV19 with TRBJ2-1; TRBD2 matches 12 bases. This CDR3 is built from 16 residues. After removal of 2 bases from V and 6 bases from J, the junction contained 5 bases not matched to a gene. CDR1 is LNHDA and CDR2 is SQIVND in the germline V gene (reference sequence). This chain's CDR3 is CASSIPRTSGTNEQFF. CDR3 DNA sequence: TGTGCCAGTAGTATACCAAGGACTAGCGGGACCAATGAGCAGTTCTTC. The full variable domain, completed using reference TRBV19 and TRBJ2-1, is DGGITQSPKYLFRKEGQNVTLSCEQNLNHDAMYWYRQDPGQGLRLIYYSQIVNDFQKGDIAEGYSVSREKKESFPLTVTSAQKNPTAFYLCASSIPRTSGTNEQFFGPGTRLTVL.

The chain couples TRBV12-3 or TRBV12-4 to TRBJ2-1; 8 bases map to TRBD2. The CDR3 is 11 amino acids. The V gene end was trimmed by 6 bases and the J gene end by 14 bases; junction bases not matched to a gene: 6. The CDR3 here is CASRLADLEFF. The CDR3 DNA sequence: TGTGCCAGCAGACTAGCGGACCTGGAGTTCTTC.

Only one count was recorded for this clonotype. A read error may be the cause here, since a much bigger clone is one base away. V gene TRBV6-1 combines with J gene TRBJ2-7, with D perhaps given as TRBD1 or TRBD2 (5 bases each). The V and J ends lost 5 bases and 0 bases respectively, with 20 bases between them. Germline V gene lookup returns CDR1 MNHNS and CDR2 SASEGT. The CDR3 contains 17 residues. CDR3: CASSRLRPGTNSYEQYF. The DNA of the CDR3 is TGTGCCAGCAGTCGCCTCCGGCCCGGGACCAACTCCTACGAGCAGTACTTC.

In this sample, this clonotype turned up many times. The rearrangement links TRBV5-6 to TRBJ1-1; 7 positions match TRBD1. This CDR3 has 13 residues. Germline values: CDR1 SGHDT, CDR2 YYEEEE. J lost 5 bases, V lost 4 bases, and 5 bases had no gene match. The CDR3 nucleotides read TGTGCCAGCAGCGGAACAGGGGTAACTGAAGCTTTCTTT. Its translation: CASSGTGVTEAFF.

The V and J genes are TRBV11-2 and TRBJ2-5; D gene uncertain. Trimming removed 4 bases at V and 5 bases at J, with 11 bases between. The CDR3 has 13 residues. CDR1 and CDR2 from the germline V gene are SGHAT and FQNNGV. CDR3 loop: CASSSRNPETQYF. The CDR3 DNA reads as TGTGCCAGCAGCTCCCGTAATCCGGAGACCCAGTACTTC.

This clonotype showed up many times. V usage is TRBV7-9 and J usage is TRBJ1-4, with no clear D. The V gene lost 4 bases and the J gene lost 12 bases, with 9 bases spanning the gap. Per germline, CDR1 SEHNR and CDR2 FQNEAQ (reference sequence). The CDR3 totals 11 residues. DNA for the CDR3: TGTGCCAGCAGCTCCGCCCTTGAACTGTTTTTT. Translating it yields CASSSALELFF.

This chain joins TRBV12-5 and TRBJ1-5; D may be TRBD1 (5 bases). The CDR3 is made up of 14 amino acids. The germline gives CDR1 LGHNT, CDR2 FRNRAP. V lost 6 bases and J lost 4, with 13 bases in between. CDR3 sequence reads: CASGVEAGNQPQHF. The CDR3 coding sequence is TGTGCTAGTGGCGTAGAAGCAGGGAATCAGCCCCAGCATTTT.

The count of this clonotype is one. The chain recombines TRBV7-2 with TRBJ2-5; the match to TRBD2 covers 7 bases. Germline CDR1 reads SGHTA; CDR2 reads FQGNSA. The CDR3 is made up of 15 amino acids. The trim removed 5 bases at V and 5 bases at J, leaving 11 bases unmatched. This CDR3 reads CASSTGLGRVETQYF. CDR3 nucleotide sequence: TGTGCCAGCAGCACCGGCTTGGGGAGGGTTGAGACCCAGTACTTC.

This chain connects TRBV5-8 to TRBJ2-5; D unclear. Germline loops: CDR1 SGHTS, CDR2 YDEGEE. V lost 5 bases, J lost 0 bases, and 11 bases lay in between. This CDR3 contains 14 residues. CDR3 sequence reads: CASRPDQYQETQYF. The CDR3 DNA follows: TGTGCCAGCAGGCCTGACCAGTACCAAGAGACCCAGTACTTC.

The chain carries TRBV7-9 and TRBJ2-5; the D is unclear. Trimming removed 1 base from V and 2 bases from J, with 5 bases in between. The CDR3 sequence is 13 residues long. Germline-derived CDR1 and CDR2 are SEHNR and FQNEAQ (reference sequence). The CDR3 loop reads CASSLVPQETQYF. In DNA form, the CDR3 reads TGTGCCAGCAGCTTAGTTCCACAAGAGACCCAGTACTTC. The full variable domain, with the rest looked up from reference TRBV7-9 and TRBJ2-5, is DTGVSQNPRHKITKRGQNVTFRCDPISEHNRLYWYRQTLGQGPEFLTYFQNEAQLEKSRLLSDRFSAERPKGSFSTLEIQRTEQGDSAMYLCASSLVPQETQYFGPGTRLLVL.

The V and J genes are TRBV5-5 and TRBJ1-3; D is unclear. The germline V gene has CDR1 SGHKS and CDR2 YYEKEE (reference sequence). The CDR3 runs to 13 residues. V gave up 2 bases and J gave up 8 bases, with 11 bases separating them. In nucleotides, the CDR3 is TGTGCCAGCAGCTTCTCCTCGGGTGACACCATATATTTT. Translating it yields CASSFSSGDTIYF.

At least ten counts were recorded for this clonotype. The rearrangement uses TRBV12-5 and TRBJ1-1; D is uncertain. The ends were cut back, 6 bases at V and 3 bases at J, with 5 bases in the middle. The CDR3 contains 11 residues. CDR1 and CDR2 (germline): LGHNT, FRNRAP. CDR3 residues: CASGSDTEAFF. The CDR3 DNA reads TGTGCTAGTGGCTCGGACACTGAAGCTTTCTTT.

This clonotype was counted many times. This chain joins TRBV20-1 and TRBJ1-1; tentatively, D is TRBD1 (6 bases). Germline CDR1 DFQATT, CDR2 SNEGSKA (reference sequence). Trimming pared 4 bases from V and 0 bases from J, leaving 12 bases between. This CDR3 has 14 amino acids. CDR3 residues: CSAIMDSLNTEAFF. The CDR3 nucleotides are TGCAGTGCTATCATGGACAGCTTGAACACTGAAGCTTTCTTT.

Turning to this clonotype: A much larger clone is a single base away; this may be a read error. The V call is TRBV12-3 or TRBV12-4, the J call TRBJ2-7, with 9 bases that match TRBD2. Trimming at V came to 3 bases and at J to 10 bases, leaving 10 bases not matched to a gene. The CDR3 consists of 14 residues. The CDR3 DNA sequence: TGTGCCAGCAGTTTTTCTAGCGGGGTGGGGGATCAGTACTTC. Amino acid sequence: CASSFSSGVGDQYF.

This clonotype appeared many times. The chain couples TRBV29-1 to TRBJ2-7; no firm D call. The V and J ends lost 5 bases and 0 bases respectively, with 8 bases between them. Germline CDR1 and CDR2: SQVTM and ANQGSEA. The CDR3 totals 12 residues. This CDR3 is CSVQPSSYEQYF. The CDR3 nucleotides are TGCAGCGTTCAACCAAGCTCCTACGAGCAGTACTTC.

Ten or more counts support this clonotype. This chain joins TRBV5-5 and TRBJ2-7; D perhaps matches TRBD1 (5 bases). The CDR3 covers 15 residues. Germline values: CDR1 SGHKS, CDR2 YYEKEE (reference sequence). V was clipped by 2 bases and J by 7 bases, with 19 bases between them. The CDR3 DNA sequence: TGTGCCAGCAGCTTTCTTACGTATACCAAGGGGGAGCAGTACTTC. Amino acid sequence: CASSFLTYTKGEQYF.

The rearrangement joins TRBV24-1 to TRBJ2-7; D is ambiguous. Trimming left V 2 bases short and J 4 bases short, with 14 bases between. The CDR3 covers 15 residues. The germline V gene has CDR1 KGHDR and CDR2 SFDVKD. The DNA of the CDR3 is TGTGCCACCAGTGATTCTGGTAAGGACCAGTACGAGCAGTACTTC. It codes for CATSDSGKDQYEQYF.

In DNA, the CDR3 is TGCGCCAGCCCAGTATGTTATAGCAATCAGCCCCAGCATTTT. Its protein product is CASPVCYSNQPQHF. The V and J genes are TRBV10-1 and TRBJ1-5; D gene unclear. The CDR3 sequence is 14 residues long. Germline lookup yields CDR1 WNHNN and CDR2 SYGVQD (reference sequence). V lost 8 bases, J lost 0 bases, and 11 bases lay in between.